The 16 T cell receptor beta chains listed next were all sequenced from one sample in a study of OX40 agonist ivuxolimab in advanced cancers. Sequencing was performed with immunoSEQ multiplex PCR; in TCRdb, only in-frame clones are kept and a portion is missing. The repertoire holds roughly 60,000 clones, 80% to 90% seen once, with 4.7% in the top ten. The sample was CD4+ or CD8+ T cells sorted from blood, taken in a trial of the OX40 agonist ivuxolimab. The receptors stem from an adult with an advanced solid tumor such as melanoma, head and neck, liver or kidney cancer.

This clone has a handful of counts. The sample contains more than one DNA sequence encoding this CDR3. This chain joins TRBV11-2 and TRBJ2-7; D is ambiguous. Trimming left V 4 bases short and J 1 base short, with 11 bases between. This CDR3 has 14 residues. CDR1 and CDR2 (germline): SGHAT, FQNNGV. Here the CDR3 reads CASSSDPGSYEQYF. The CDR3 DNA reads TGTGCCAGCAGCTCAGATCCTGGTTCCTACGAGCAGTACTTC. Filled out from reference TRBV11-2 and TRBJ2-7, the complete variable domain reads EAGVAQSPRYKIIEKRQSVAFWCNPISGHATLYWYQQILGQGPKLLIQFQNNGVVDDSQLPKDRFSAERLKGVDSTLKIQPAKLEDSAVYLCASSSDPGSYEQYFGPGTRLTVT.

This clone was observed a handful of times. The chain has TRBV23-1 and TRBJ2-6, with D uncertain. TRBV23-1 is assigned to the ORF class and has an uncertain function. The germline V and J ends were trimmed by 6 bases and 1 base, with 13 bases remaining between them. The CDR3 spans 16 residues. CDR3 residues: CASSILNSSGANVLTF. CDR3 sequence (DNA): TGCGCCAGCAGCATACTTAATTCATCTGGGGCCAACGTCCTGACTTTC.

The chain links TRBV6-1 to TRBJ2-1, with no clear D. V lost 6 bases to trimming and J lost 6 bases, with 12 bases between them. The CDR3 is made up of 13 amino acids. Germline V lookup: CDR1 MNHNS, CDR2 SASEGT. The CDR3 loop reads CASRASGVNEQFF. The CDR3 DNA follows: TGTGCCAGCAGGGCTAGTGGGGTCAATGAGCAGTTCTTC.

The chain has TRBV27 and TRBJ2-7; D may correspond to TRBD1 or TRBD2 (5 bases each). CDR3 size: 14 residues. Trimming removed 5 bases at V and 5 bases at J, with 16 bases between. Germline lookup yields CDR1 MNHEY and CDR2 SMNVEV (reference sequence). The CDR3 nucleotides read TGTGCCAGCAGTCCAGAGTGGGGGTTGAACGAGCAGTACTTC. Translation gives CASSPEWGLNEQYF.

The chain uses TRBV5-1 and TRBJ2-1, with unresolved D. The CDR3 totals 15 residues. Trimming stripped 3 bases from V and 8 bases from J, with 18 bases between. Germline CDR1 SGHRS, CDR2 YFSETQ. The CDR3 region is CASSWTGRYLDEQFF. In DNA form, the CDR3 reads TGCGCCAGCAGCTGGACGGGCCGCTATTTGGATGAGCAGTTCTTC.

The rearrangement joins TRBV6-5 to TRBJ2-2; the D is unclear. Germline CDR1 and CDR2: MNHEY and SVGAGI. Trimming removed 8 bases at V and 5 bases at J, with 12 bases between. This CDR3 comprises 13 residues. CDR3 in amino acids: CASESPDTGELFF. CDR3 sequence (DNA): TGTGCCAGCGAGTCCCCTGATACCGGGGAGCTGTTTTTT.

The chain carries TRBV14 and TRBJ2-5; possibly TRBD2 for D (6 bases). The V gene's germline CDR1 is SGHDN and CDR2 FVKESK. V lost 2 bases to trimming and J lost 4 bases, with 8 bases between them. This CDR3 has 13 residues. CDR3 region: CASSQLGLETQYF. The CDR3, as DNA: TGTGCCAGCAGCCAACTGGGACTAGAGACCCAGTACTTC.

The chain is built from TRBV27 and TRBJ2-3, with 7 bases matching TRBD1. Germline V gene sequence: CDR1 MNHEY, CDR2 SMNVEV (reference sequence). Losses at the gene ends were 6 bases for V and 2 bases for J; bases not matched to a gene: 5. The CDR3 spans 14 residues. The CDR3 bases are TGTGCCAGCAGAGGGACAGACTTCACAGATACGCAGTATTTT. It is translated as CASRGTDFTDTQYF.

This clone was detected once. The rearrangement joins TRBV4-1 to TRBJ1-2; TRBD1 is a possible D gene (5 bases). Trimming took off 0 bases at V and 8 bases at J, with 13 bases between the two ends. This CDR3 region has 14 residues. Germline lookup yields CDR1 MGHRA and CDR2 YSYEKL. The CDR3 protein is CASSQEGDVRGYTF. DNA for the CDR3: TGCGCCAGCAGCCAAGAGGGGGACGTGAGGGGCTACACCTTC.

The chain carries TRBV2 and TRBJ2-7; D possibly corresponds to TRBD1 (7 bases). The CDR3 totals 18 residues. V was clipped by 8 bases and J by 1 base, with 27 bases between them. From germline, CDR1 is SNHLY and CDR2 FYNNEI. CDR3: CASGKVARGVEGSYEQYF. The CDR3 coding sequence is TGTGCCAGCGGGAAGGTAGCCAGGGGGGTCGAGGGGTCCTACGAGCAGTACTTC.

The chain combines TRBV28 with TRBJ2-7, with no clear D. Between the trimmed V and J ends, which lost 2 bases and 3 bases, there was a span of 8 bases. Germline CDR1 reads MDHEN; CDR2 reads SYDVKM. This CDR3 has 13 residues. CDR3 protein: CASSLSRNYEQYF. The CDR3 bases are TGTGCCAGCAGTTTAAGCAGGAACTACGAGCAGTACTTC.

This clone was recorded only once. The chain employs TRBV4-1 and TRBJ1-1, with D possibly being TRBD1 (5 bases). With 5 bases removed from V and 0 bases from J, the gap between germline ends came to 13 bases. Germline values: CDR1 MGHRA, CDR2 YSYEKL. This CDR3 is built from 15 residues. In nucleotides, the CDR3 is TGCGCCAGCAGCTCCCGACGGACATTGAACACTGAAGCTTTCTTT. Translated: CASSSRRTLNTEAFF.

The V and J genes are TRBV4-1 and TRBJ2-1, with D unresolved. The CDR3 covers 15 residues. The germline V and J ends were trimmed by 0 bases and 6 bases, with 12 bases remaining between them. The germline gives CDR1 MGHRA, CDR2 YSYEKL. CDR3 DNA: TGCGCCAGCAGCCAAGATTGGTCCCTGGGCAATGAGCAGTTCTTC. This sequence encodes CASSQDWSLGNEQFF.

The genes are TRBV5-1 and TRBJ2-1, with D hard to call. CDR1 SGHRS and CDR2 YFSETQ come from the germline V gene. Trimming left V 1 base short and J 8 bases short, with 13 bases between. The length of the CDR3 is 14 residues. As DNA, the CDR3 is TGCGCCAGCAGCTTGCTGGTTGTAGGTGATGAGCAGTTCTTC. Protein sequence: CASSLLVVGDEQFF.

The chain links TRBV19 to TRBJ2-5; 11 bases line up with TRBD1. Losses at the gene ends were 3 bases for V and 8 bases for J; bases not matched to a gene: 5. Germline V gives CDR1 LNHDA, CDR2 SQIVND (reference sequence). The CDR3 runs to 14 residues. The CDR3 DNA reads TGTGCCAGTAGTATCCGGACAGGGGGCGCAACCCAGTACTTC. Amino acids: CASSIRTGGATQYF.

V usage is TRBV6-5 and J usage is TRBJ2-1; D perhaps matches TRBD2 (5 bases). The V gene's germline CDR1 is MNHEY and CDR2 SVGAGI. The CDR3 consists of 16 residues. Trimming shortened V by 2 bases and J by 2 bases, and 13 bases separated the two germline ends. The CDR3, as DNA: TGTGCCAGCAGTTACACCTTTGGCGGGCCCTACAATGAGCAGTTCTTC. Protein sequence: CASSYTFGGPYNEQFF.